Each of the 26 T cell receptor beta chains below was sequenced from the same sample in a study of shared clonotypes between healthy human individuals. Assay used: immunoSEQ multiplex PCR; TCRdb lists only in-frame clones, some missing. The repertoire consists of about 1.1 million clones, with about 84% occurring once and the leading ten covering under 0.65%. Sequenced material: memory CD4+ T cells from PBMCs. As to subset: CD45RA-negative fraction. The receptors derive from a man aged 18 to 35 in good health. Some clones in this sample may be carry-over from other donors' samples.

CDR3 bases: TGTGCCAGCAGCTTCGGGCTAGCGGGGCCCAACCTCTCCTACGAGCAGTACTTC. Translating it yields CASSFGLAGPNLSYEQYF. This chain connects TRBV11-3 to TRBJ2-7; 9 positions match TRBD2. V lost 3 bases, J lost 0 bases, and 12 bases stayed unmatched. Germline V gives CDR1 SGHNT, CDR2 YENEEA. This CDR3 region has 18 residues. The full variable domain, rest sourced from reference TRBV11-3 and TRBJ2-7, is EAGVVQSPRYKIIEKKQPVAFWCNPISGHNTLYWYLQNLGQGPELLIRYENEEAVDDSQLPKDRFSAERLKGVDSTLKIQPAELGDSAVYLCASSFGLAGPNLSYEQYFGPGTRLTVT.

With respect to this clone: Additional DNA sequences in this sample encode the identical CDR3. The V gene is TRBV5-1, the J gene TRBJ2-5; D gene uncertain. CDR1 and CDR2 from the germline V gene are SGHRS and YFSETQ. V lost 0 bases and J 1 base, leaving 7 bases between the germline ends. This CDR3 has 14 amino acids. CDR3 sequence reads: CASSLVGSQETQYF. For the CDR3, the DNA is TGCGCCAGCAGCTTGGTCGGGTCCCAAGAGACCCAGTACTTC.

The V call is TRBV10-2, the J call TRBJ1-1, with D possibly being TRBD1 (6 bases). Between the trimmed V and J ends, which lost 11 bases and 1 base, there was a span of 14 bases. Germline lookup yields CDR1 WSHSY and CDR2 SAAADI. The CDR3 spans 13 residues. The CDR3 spells CAVGGEENTEAFF. For the CDR3, the DNA is TGCGCCGTGGGGGGCGAAGAGAACACTGAAGCTTTCTTT.

This clone appeared once. The chain combines TRBV7-6 with TRBJ2-1; D remains ambiguous. Trimming cost V 0 bases and J 4 bases, with 10 bases left between them. Germline assignment: CDR1 SGHVS and CDR2 FNYEAQ. CDR3 length: 15 amino acids. CDR3 nucleotide sequence: TGTGCCAGCAGCTTAGCTGGCCAAAATTACAATGAGCAGTTCTTC. Translation gives CASSLAGQNYNEQFF.

This clone has a handful of counts. The CDR3 is CASSIPGSGGLQPQHF. CDR3 coding DNA: TGTGCCAGTAGTATACCAGGATCAGGGGGCCTCCAGCCCCAGCATTTT. The rearrangement uses TRBV19 and TRBJ1-5; 8 bases are shared with TRBD1. The CDR3 covers 16 residues. Unmatched junction bases numbered 10, after V lost 2 bases and J lost 7 bases. Germline assignment: CDR1 LNHDA and CDR2 SQIVND (reference sequence).

The chain links TRBV5-8 to TRBJ2-5, with D possibly being TRBD1 (7 bases). With 2 bases removed from V and 4 bases from J, the gap between germline ends came to 9 bases. In germline, CDR1 is SGHTS, CDR2 YDEGEE. This CDR3 contains 13 residues. The CDR3, as DNA: TGTGCCAGCAGCTTTCAGGGGGGAGAGACCCAGTACTTC. Amino acid sequence: CASSFQGGETQYF. Full variable domain (missing parts from reference TRBV5-8 and TRBJ2-5): EAGVTQSPTHLIKTRGQQATLRCSPISGHTSVYWYQQALGLGLQFLLWYDEGEERNRGNFPPRFSGRQFPNYSSELNVNALELEDSALYLCASSFQGGETQYFGPGTRLLVL.

With respect to this clone: Other DNA sequences from this sample encode an identical CDR3 as well. The chain employs TRBV2 and TRBJ2-1; TRBD2 matches at 10 bases. The CDR3 sequence is 14 residues long. V shed 7 bases, J shed 2 bases, and the junction held 2 bases outside the gene matches. Germline V CDR1 and CDR2: SNHLY, FYNNEI. This chain's CDR3 is CASTGLAAYNEQFF. Written as DNA, the CDR3 is TGTGCCAGCACCGGACTAGCGGCCTACAATGAGCAGTTCTTC.

The chain employs TRBV5-6 and TRBJ2-3; 9 bases line up with TRBD1. The germline gives CDR1 SGHDT, CDR2 YYEEEE. V was pared by 5 bases and J by 5 bases, with 6 bases of the junction left unmatched. This CDR3 is 14 amino acids long. In DNA, the CDR3 is TGTGCCAGCAGGCCGGACAGGGGCAGAGATACGCAGTATTTT. Protein product: CASRPDRGRDTQYF.

This clone was seen only a few times. This chain joins TRBV20-1 and TRBJ1-2, with D unresolved. The CDR3 is made up of 11 amino acids. Germline V gene sequence: CDR1 DFQATT, CDR2 SNEGSKA (reference sequence). Trimming removed 3 bases at V and 8 bases at J, with 10 bases between. The CDR3 DNA follows: TGCAGTGCTAGGAGCGAGTGGGGCTACACCTTC. This gives the protein CSARSEWGYTF.

In regard to this clone: This likely came from a read error, as a far larger clone is one base away. The chain recombines TRBV4-1 with TRBJ1-4, with D unclear. V was shortened by 4 bases and J by 4 bases, with 16 bases between the two germline ends. Germline V CDR1 and CDR2: MGHRA, YSYEKL. The CDR3 has 16 residues. The CDR3 spells CASSLPLRQRNEKLFF. The CDR3 nucleotides are TGCGCCAGCAGCCTTCCCCTCAGGCAGCGTAATGAAAAACTGTTTTTT.

V and J are TRBV29-1 and TRBJ2-1, with TRBD2 matching 7 bases. V shed 7 bases and J 13 bases; nucleotides not matched to a gene: 7. The CDR3 covers 10 residues. The germline gives CDR1 SQVTM, CDR2 ANQGSEA. CDR3 coding DNA: TGCAGCGGCGGCGGGAGCTCCCAGTTCTTC. Residues: CSGGGSSQFF.

The rearrangement uses TRBV19 and TRBJ1-4, with unresolved D. Germline values: CDR1 LNHDA, CDR2 SQIVND (reference sequence). The CDR3 consists of 15 residues. V lost 5 bases and J lost 8, with 18 bases in between. Written as DNA, the CDR3 is TGTGCCAGTAGTCGGCTGAGGATGCTACAGGAAAAACTGTTTTTT. It specifies CASSRLRMLQEKLFF.

The rearrangement links TRBV29-1 to TRBJ2-1; possibly TRBD2 for D (6 bases). This CDR3 region has 14 residues. CDR1 and CDR2 from the germline V gene are SQVTM and ANQGSEA. Trimming cost V 7 bases and J 1 base, with 14 bases left between them. DNA of the CDR3: TGCAGCGGGGGGGTTGACTTATCCTACAATGAGCAGTTCTTC. Translated, it gives CSGGVDLSYNEQFF.

V usage is TRBV29-1 and J usage is TRBJ1-3; D possibly corresponds to TRBD1 (6 bases). V dropped 6 bases and J dropped 2 bases, with 14 bases sitting between them. CDR1 is SQVTM, CDR2 ANQGSEA, per germline. The CDR3 is made up of 14 amino acids. The CDR3 sequence: CSVNLGGAGNTIYF. The CDR3 DNA reads as TGCAGCGTAAACCTGGGGGGCGCTGGAAACACCATATATTTT.

This clone was seen once. The chain combines TRBV7-9 with TRBJ1-5; TRBD1 might be the D (6 bases). Germline assignment: CDR1 SEHNR and CDR2 FQNEAQ (reference sequence). V lost 4 bases and J lost 4, with 17 bases in between. This CDR3 spans 16 amino acids. CDR3 DNA: TGTGCCAGCAGCTCCCTGACAGGTCCTTTAAATCAGCCCCAGCATTTT. It encodes CASSSLTGPLNQPQHF.

V is TRBV6-1 and J is TRBJ2-3; D is undetermined. V was cut by 3 bases and J by 2 bases, with 12 bases left in between. CDR1 MNHNS and CDR2 SASEGT come from the germline V gene. This CDR3 contains 15 residues. The CDR3 sequence is CASSDWRRITDTQYF. The CDR3, as DNA: TGTGCCAGCAGTGACTGGCGGAGAATCACAGATACGCAGTATTTT.

J is TRBJ1-2 and V is TRBV28; 8 nucleotides align to TRBD1. Germline V gene sequence: CDR1 MDHEN, CDR2 SYDVKM. V lost 7 bases and J lost 6; bases outside the gene matches: 10. There are 14 residues in the CDR3. CDR3 sequence: CASTYRDRPNGYTF. In nucleotides, the CDR3 is TGTGCCAGCACATACCGGGACAGGCCCAATGGCTACACCTTC.

This clone was found a few times. The V call is TRBV28, the J call TRBJ2-7; 7 nucleotides agree with TRBD1. CDR1 is MDHEN, CDR2 SYDVKM, per germline. CDR3 length: 11 residues. The trim removed 6 bases at V and 7 bases at J, leaving 3 bases unmatched. As DNA, the CDR3 is TGTGCCAGCAGCTCACAGGGGGAGCAGTACTTC. Amino acid sequence: CASSSQGEQYF.

V usage is TRBV19 and J usage is TRBJ2-6; D gene unclear. With 3 bases removed from V and 0 bases from J, the gap between germline ends came to 6 bases. The CDR3 is made up of 15 amino acids. From germline, CDR1 is LNHDA and CDR2 SQIVND (reference sequence). The CDR3 region has the DNA TGTGCCAGTAGTATGGTATTCTCTGGGGCCAACGTCCTGACTTTC. It translates to CASSMVFSGANVLTF.

The J gene is TRBJ2-1, the V gene TRBV5-1; 13 bases are shared with TRBD2. V lost 0 bases to trimming and J lost 9 bases; unmatched junction nucleotides: 3. The CDR3 runs to 15 residues. CDR1 is SGHRS and CDR2 is YFSETQ in the germline V gene. CDR3 residues: CASSLGTSGSFEQFF. In DNA form, the CDR3 reads TGCGCCAGCAGCTTGGGGACTAGCGGGAGCTTTGAGCAGTTCTTC.

This chain connects TRBV6-5 to TRBJ2-5; tentative D call: TRBD2 (6 bases). Germline CDR1 MNHEY, CDR2 SVGAGI. The CDR3 has 14 residues. V gave up 6 bases and J gave up 2 bases, with 13 bases separating them. The CDR3 DNA sequence: TGTGCCAGCAGCACCTCCGGGAGTCAAGAGACCCAGTACTTC. It yields the protein CASSTSGSQETQYF.

The gene calls are TRBV18 and TRBJ1-4; perhaps TRBD1 as D (5 bases). CDR1 is KGHSH, CDR2 LQKENI, per germline. Trimming pared 5 bases from V and 7 bases from J, leaving 14 bases between. This CDR3 has 14 residues. CDR3 region: CASSSQGTIEKLFF. CDR3 DNA sequence: TGTGCCAGCTCATCCCAGGGTACGATTGAAAAACTGTTTTTT. The variable domain in full, completed from reference TRBV18 and TRBJ1-4, reads NAGVMQNPRHLVRRRGQEARLRCSPMKGHSHVYWYRQLPEEGLKFMVYLQKENIIDESGMPKERFSAEFPKEGPSILRIQQVVRGDSAAYFCASSSQGTIEKLFFGSGTQLSVL.

In the case of this clone: Since a much larger clone is just one base distant, this may be a read error. The chain joins TRBV6-1 to TRBJ2-5, with 11 bases fitting TRBD2. CDR1 MNHNS and CDR2 SASEGT come from the germline V gene. The CDR3 loop spans 14 amino acids. V gave up 7 bases and J gave up 3 bases; unmatched junction bases: 4. CDR3 DNA: TGTGCCAGCAAGCCGGGACTAGCGGAAGAGACCCAGTACTTC. Translated, it gives CASKPGLAEETQYF.

The genes are TRBV4-3 and TRBJ1-1; 8 bases line up with TRBD1. The germline V gene encodes CDR1 LGHNA and CDR2 YSLEER. The J segment lost 5 bases and the V segment lost 7 bases, leaving 9 bases of the junction unmatched. The CDR3 length is 14 residues. The CDR3 DNA reads as TGCGCCAGCAAACAAGGGACAGGAGAAACTGAAGCTTTCTTT. Translating gives CASKQGTGETEAFF.

With regard to this clone: Other DNA sequences in this specimen translate into the identical CDR3. The CDR3 spells CASSEGTSGNNEQFF. CDR3 DNA: TGTGCCAGCAGTGAGGGGACTAGCGGTAACAATGAGCAGTTCTTC. V gene TRBV2 combines with J gene TRBJ2-1; 11 bases are shared with TRBD2. From germline, CDR1 is SNHLY and CDR2 FYNNEI. The junction had 3 bases not matched to a gene; V was cut back by 3 bases and J by 5 bases. This CDR3 region has 15 residues.

V and J are TRBV5-4 and TRBJ2-3; D might be TRBD1 (6 bases). Germline CDR1 SGHNT, CDR2 YYREEE (reference sequence). Trimming took off 4 bases at V and 1 base at J, with 16 bases between the two ends. This CDR3 is built from 16 residues. The CDR3 DNA follows: TGTGCCAGCAGCCGGACGGCAGGGGTCGGCACAGATACGCAGTATTTT. Translating it yields CASSRTAGVGTDTQYF.